This T cell receptor (beta chain) was captured in a study of T-cell reconstitution after alpha-beta-depleted transplantation in children. Germline CDR1 is DFQATT and CDR2 is SNEGSKA (reference sequence). The germline V and J ends were trimmed by 0 bases and 1 base, with 6 bases remaining between them. This CDR3 has 14 amino acids. This clonotype occurred many times. The TCRbeta library incorporated unique molecular identifiers. MiXCR, applied by TCRdb to the PCR reads, yields one record per CDR3 protein. The sample lists approximately 150,000 distinct CDR3 sequences, 8.8% occurring once. V is TRBV20-1 and J is TRBJ2-2; D perhaps matches TRBD2 (6 bases). This material consisted of PBMCs, mostly from graft donor cells, taken 180 days after TCRalphabeta/CD19-depleted stem cell transplant. This clonotype originated in a female patient between 2 and 15 years old who had a stem cell transplant for congenital amegakaryocytic thrombocytopenia, so the T cells may come from the graft donor. The CDR3: CSAREGGNTGELFF. The DNA of the CDR3 is TGCAGTGCTAGAGAGGGAGGGAACACCGGGGAGCTGTTTTTT.